Sequencing of this TCR beta chain was carried out in a study of cytomegalovirus exposure and HLA in healthy donors. Repertoires were generated with immunoSEQ multiplex PCR, while TCRdb's copy carries only in-frame clones and drops some. The repertoire holds some 250,000 clones, around 87% seen once, with under 0.4% in the top ten. Germline V gene data show CDR1 as SGHRS and CDR2 as YFSETQ. The CDR3 extends over 15 amino acids. Deletions cut 0 bases from V and 5 bases from J, with 14 bases between. The chain couples TRBV5-1 to TRBJ2-5, with D possibly matching TRBD1 (6 bases). The clonotype was recovered from a woman under 30 in good health and CMV-seronegative. Sequencing was done on a sample of PBMCs. The CDR3 coding sequence is TGCGCCAGCAGCTTGGGAACAGGGACGAGTGAGACCCAGTACTTC. This sequence encodes CASSLGTGTSETQYF.